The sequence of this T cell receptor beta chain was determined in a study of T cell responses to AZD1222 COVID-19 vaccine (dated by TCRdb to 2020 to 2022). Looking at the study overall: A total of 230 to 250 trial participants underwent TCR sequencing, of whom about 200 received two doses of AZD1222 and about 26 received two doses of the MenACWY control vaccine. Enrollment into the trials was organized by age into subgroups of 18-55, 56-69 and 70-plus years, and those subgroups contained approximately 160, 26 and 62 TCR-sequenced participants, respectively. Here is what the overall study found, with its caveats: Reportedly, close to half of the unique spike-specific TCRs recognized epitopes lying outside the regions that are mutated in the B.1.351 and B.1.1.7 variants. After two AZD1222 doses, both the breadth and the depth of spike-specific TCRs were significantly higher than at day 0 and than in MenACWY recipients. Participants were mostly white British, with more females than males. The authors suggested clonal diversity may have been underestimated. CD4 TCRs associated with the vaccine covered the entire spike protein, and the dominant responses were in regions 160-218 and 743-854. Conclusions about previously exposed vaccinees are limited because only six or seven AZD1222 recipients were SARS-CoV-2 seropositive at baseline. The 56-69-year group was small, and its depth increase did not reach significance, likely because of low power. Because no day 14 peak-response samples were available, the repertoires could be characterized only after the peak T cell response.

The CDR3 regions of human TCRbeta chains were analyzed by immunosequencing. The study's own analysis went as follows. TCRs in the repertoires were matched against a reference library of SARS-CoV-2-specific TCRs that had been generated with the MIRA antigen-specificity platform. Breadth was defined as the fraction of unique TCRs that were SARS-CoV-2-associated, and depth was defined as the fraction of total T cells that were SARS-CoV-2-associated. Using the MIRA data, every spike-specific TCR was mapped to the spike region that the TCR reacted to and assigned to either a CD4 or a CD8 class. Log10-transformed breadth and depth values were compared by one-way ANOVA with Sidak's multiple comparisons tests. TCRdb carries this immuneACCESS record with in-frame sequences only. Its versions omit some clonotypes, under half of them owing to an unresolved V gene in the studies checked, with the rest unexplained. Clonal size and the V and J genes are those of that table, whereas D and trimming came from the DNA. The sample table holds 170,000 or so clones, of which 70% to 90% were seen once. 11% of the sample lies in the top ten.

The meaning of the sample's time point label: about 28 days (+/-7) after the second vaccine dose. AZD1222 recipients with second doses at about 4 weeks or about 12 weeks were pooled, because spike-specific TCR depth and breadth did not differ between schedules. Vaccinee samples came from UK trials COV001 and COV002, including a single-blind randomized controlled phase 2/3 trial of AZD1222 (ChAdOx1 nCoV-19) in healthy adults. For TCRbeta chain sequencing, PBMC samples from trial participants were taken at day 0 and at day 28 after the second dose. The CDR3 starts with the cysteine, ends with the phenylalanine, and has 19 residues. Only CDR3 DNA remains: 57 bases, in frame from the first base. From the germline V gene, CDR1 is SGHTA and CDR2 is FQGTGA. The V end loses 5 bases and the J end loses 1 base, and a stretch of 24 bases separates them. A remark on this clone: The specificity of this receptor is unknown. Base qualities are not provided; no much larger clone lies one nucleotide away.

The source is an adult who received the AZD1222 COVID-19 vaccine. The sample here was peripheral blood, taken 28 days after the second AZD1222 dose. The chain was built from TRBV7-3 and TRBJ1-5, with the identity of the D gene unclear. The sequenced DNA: TGTGCCAGCAGCCCCCGTGTCGGGAGGTTTTCGGCCAGCAATCAGCCCCAGCATTTT. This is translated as CASSPRVGRFSASNQPQHF.